Below, 20 T cell receptor beta chains from the same sample are listed, as sequenced in a study of OX40 agonist ivuxolimab in advanced cancers. Sequencing used immunoSEQ multiplex PCR; TCRdb keeps in-frame clones, though not all of them. The repertoire holds some 73,000 clones, with approximately 86% as singletons. The specimen comprised CD4+ or CD8+ T cells sorted from blood, sampled in a trial of the OX40 agonist ivuxolimab. These receptors originate from an adult with an advanced solid tumor such as melanoma, head and neck, liver or kidney cancer.

This clone appeared once. The chain recombines TRBV6-5 with TRBJ2-1, with D hard to call. Per germline, CDR1 MNHEY and CDR2 SVGAGI. The CDR3 contains 13 residues. The V end lost 0 bases, the J end lost 7 bases, and 7 bases lay between the germline ends. CDR3 residues: CASSYSKGNEQFF. The CDR3 coding sequence is TGTGCCAGCAGTTACTCGAAGGGTAATGAGCAGTTCTTC.

This clone was detected only once. The V call is TRBV5-1, the J call TRBJ2-7, with D possibly matching TRBD2 (5 bases). Germline V gene lookup returns CDR1 SGHRS and CDR2 YFSETQ. CDR3 length: 13 amino acids. V was cut by 2 bases and J by 7 bases, with 13 bases left in between. The CDR3, as DNA: TGCGCCAGCAGCTTCGGGGATCTACGGGAGCAGTACTTC. Translation: CASSFGDLREQYF. The complete variable domain, with remaining parts taken from reference TRBV5-1 and TRBJ2-7, reads KAGVTQTPRYLIKTRGQQVTLSCSPISGHRSVSWYQQTPGQGLQFLFEYFSETQRNKGNFPGRFSGRQFSNSRSEMNVSTLELGDSALYLCASSFGDLREQYFGPGTRLTVT.

This clone was observed a single time. The rearrangement links TRBV6-5 to TRBJ2-3, with a weak D call TRBD2 (6 bases). The ends were cut back, 6 bases at V and 3 bases at J, with 16 bases in the middle. The CDR3 consists of 15 residues. Germline CDR1 MNHEY, CDR2 SVGAGI. This chain's CDR3 is CASSPPRGETDTQYF. The CDR3, as DNA: TGTGCCAGCAGCCCCCCGCGGGGAGAGACAGATACGCAGTATTTT.

This clone was picked up one time. The V call is TRBV6-1, the J call TRBJ1-1, with D uncertain. This CDR3 is built from 12 residues. The germline V gene encodes CDR1 MNHNS and CDR2 SASEGT. With 0 bases removed from V and 11 bases from J, the gap between germline ends came to 10 bases. The CDR3: CASSEAMEVAFF. As DNA, the CDR3 is TGTGCCAGCAGTGAAGCGATGGAAGTTGCTTTCTTT.

This rearrangement joins TRBV2 to TRBJ1-6; 7 nucleotides line up with TRBD1. J was trimmed by 5 bases and V by 7 bases; bases with no gene match: 2. Germline V gene sequence: CDR1 SNHLY, CDR2 FYNNEI. CDR3 length: 13 amino acids. Here the CDR3 reads CASTGTDNSPLHF. Written as DNA, the CDR3 is TGTGCCAGCACCGGGACAGATAATTCACCCCTCCACTTT.

The J gene is TRBJ1-4, the V gene TRBV4-1, with 8 nucleotides matching TRBD1. V shed 4 bases and J 7 bases; nucleotides not matched to a gene: 5. From germline, CDR1 is MGHRA and CDR2 YSYEKL. The CDR3 extends over 14 amino acids. DNA of the CDR3: TGCGCCAGCAGCCTGGACAGGGAGGCTGAAAAACTGTTTTTT. Translating it yields CASSLDREAEKLFF.

This clone was seen a handful of times. The V call is TRBV10-3, the J call TRBJ2-7; D gene ambiguous. Germline V gene lookup returns CDR1 ENHRY and CDR2 SYGVKD. Deletions cut 2 bases from V and 3 bases from J, with 2 bases between. The CDR3 runs to 11 residues. The CDR3 sequence is CAISEGYEQYF. In DNA form, the CDR3 reads TGTGCCATCAGTGAGGGCTACGAGCAGTACTTC.

V and J are TRBV25-1 and TRBJ2-3; D is unclear. The CDR3 is made up of 13 amino acids. Germline V gives CDR1 MGHDK, CDR2 SYGVNS. V lost 6 bases, J lost 5 bases, and 12 bases lay in between. The CDR3: CASSRPYGDTQYF. CDR3 DNA sequence: TGTGCCAGCAGCCGTCCTTATGGAGATACGCAGTATTTT. Variable domain in full (rest from reference TRBV25-1 and TRBJ2-3): EADIYQTPRYLVIGTGKKITLECSQTMGHDKMYWYQQDPGMELHLIHYSYGVNSTEKGDLSSESTVSRIRTEHFPLTLESARPSHTSQYLCASSRPYGDTQYFGPGTRLTVL.

The rearrangement uses TRBV27 and TRBJ2-6; 9 nucleotides align to TRBD1. After removal of 3 bases from V and 1 base from J, the junction contained 7 bases not matched to a gene. The germline CDR1 and CDR2 sequences are MNHEY and SMNVEV (reference sequence). This CDR3 is 18 amino acids long. CDR3 bases: TGTGCCAGCAGTTTCCGGGACAGGGCCCAATCTGGGGCCAACGTCCTGACTTTC. Translated, it gives CASSFRDRAQSGANVLTF. The variable domain in full, completed from reference TRBV27 and TRBJ2-6, reads EAQVTQNPRYLITVTGKKLTVTCSQNMNHEYMSWYRQDPGLGLRQIYYSMNVEVTDKGDVPEGYKVSRKEKRNFPLILESPSPNQTSLYFCASSFRDRAQSGANVLTFGAGSRLTVL.

This chain uses TRBV7-2 with TRBJ2-7; unclear D gene. V lost 2 bases, J lost 3 bases, and 11 bases lay in between. CDR1 SGHTA and CDR2 FQGNSA come from the germline V gene. This CDR3 comprises 14 residues. CDR3 region: CASSLYQMNYEQYF. The CDR3 nucleotides read TGTGCCAGCAGCTTATACCAGATGAACTACGAGCAGTACTTC.

This rearrangement joins TRBV2 to TRBJ2-2; D may correspond to TRBD1 or TRBD2 (6 bases each). With 6 bases removed from V and 4 bases from J, the gap between germline ends came to 15 bases. CDR1 SNHLY and CDR2 FYNNEI come from the germline V gene. This CDR3 comprises 15 residues. Written as DNA, the CDR3 is TGTGCCAGCAGCCCAGGAGGAGGGGGCACCGGGGAGCTGTTTTTT. Its protein product is CASSPGGGGTGELFF.

This clone was seen just once. V and J are TRBV18 and TRBJ1-4; D is possibly TRBD1 (5 bases). Trimming took off 2 bases at V and 7 bases at J, with 11 bases between the two ends. From germline, CDR1 is KGHSH and CDR2 LQKENI. CDR3 size: 14 residues. The chain's CDR3 is CASSPIGGVEKLFF. The CDR3, as DNA: TGTGCCAGCTCACCAATTGGAGGGGTTGAAAAACTGTTTTTT.

The chain recombines TRBV5-4 with TRBJ2-6, with 9 positions matching TRBD1. The ends lost 2 bases at V and 4 bases at J; junction bases unmatched: 4. CDR1 is SGHNT, CDR2 YYREEE, per germline (reference sequence). This CDR3 has 16 amino acids. The CDR3 region is CASSLGTGTGANVLTF. The CDR3 nucleotides read TGTGCCAGCAGCTTAGGGACAGGGACCGGGGCCAACGTCCTGACTTTC.

The chain has TRBV6-1 and TRBJ1-2, with D perhaps matching TRBD1 (6 bases). The V gene's germline CDR1 is MNHNS and CDR2 SASEGT. The ends were cut back, 0 bases at V and 6 bases at J, with 17 bases in the middle. This CDR3 is built from 16 residues. CDR3 in amino acids: CASSEALMGGADGYTF. The CDR3 DNA reads as TGTGCCAGCAGTGAAGCGCTTATGGGGGGGGCTGATGGCTACACCTTC.

This clone has just a few counts. The J gene is TRBJ2-1, the V gene TRBV9, with TRBD2 matching 9 bases. After removal of 4 bases from V and 0 bases from J, the junction contained 5 bases not matched to a gene. Germline assignment: CDR1 SGDLS and CDR2 YYNGEE. This CDR3 is built from 16 residues. CDR3 coding DNA: TGTGCCAGCAGCAAGGGAGCGGGGGGCTCCTACAATGAGCAGTTCTTC. It codes for CASSKGAGGSYNEQFF.

The J gene is TRBJ1-2, the V gene TRBV7-2; D unclear. The CDR3 loop spans 13 amino acids. Trimming shortened V by 1 base and J by 5 bases, and 8 bases separated the two germline ends. CDR1 and CDR2 from the germline V gene are SGHTA and FQGNSA. The CDR3 DNA is TGTGCCAGCAGCTTAGAAAGCGCGTATGGCTACACCTTC. Encoded protein: CASSLESAYGYTF.

This chain links TRBV19 with TRBJ1-2; 8 nucleotides agree with TRBD1. The length of the CDR3 is 15 residues. J was trimmed by 4 bases and V by 0 bases; bases with no gene match: 4. Per germline, CDR1 LNHDA and CDR2 SQIVND (reference sequence). The CDR3 region is CASSIDRTGFYGYTF. The CDR3 DNA is TGTGCCAGTAGTATAGACCGGACAGGGTTCTATGGCTACACCTTC.

The chain couples TRBV19 to TRBJ2-7; no definite D call. There are 15 residues in the CDR3. Germline V lookup: CDR1 LNHDA, CDR2 SQIVND (reference sequence). Trimming pared 6 bases from V and 0 bases from J, leaving 15 bases between. The CDR3 spells CASSRPKPPSYEQYF. In DNA form, the CDR3 reads TGTGCCAGTAGCAGGCCCAAACCCCCCTCCTACGAGCAGTACTTC.

The chain employs TRBV2 and TRBJ1-2; D gene ambiguous. Trimming took 4 bases from V and 4 from J, leaving 7 bases between them. There are 12 residues in the CDR3. The V gene's germline CDR1 is SNHLY and CDR2 FYNNEI. CDR3: CASSGAGYGYTF. In DNA form, the CDR3 reads TGTGCCAGCAGTGGGGCAGGCTATGGCTACACCTTC.

The chain combines TRBV6-6 with TRBJ2-1; D may be TRBD1 (5 bases). Per germline, CDR1 MNHNY and CDR2 SVGAGI (reference sequence). The CDR3 has 15 residues. The V end was cut by 4 bases, the J end by 6 bases, with 16 bases between. CDR3 amino acids: CASSWGESRTNEQFF. CDR3 coding DNA: TGTGCCAGCAGTTGGGGCGAAAGTAGGACCAATGAGCAGTTCTTC.